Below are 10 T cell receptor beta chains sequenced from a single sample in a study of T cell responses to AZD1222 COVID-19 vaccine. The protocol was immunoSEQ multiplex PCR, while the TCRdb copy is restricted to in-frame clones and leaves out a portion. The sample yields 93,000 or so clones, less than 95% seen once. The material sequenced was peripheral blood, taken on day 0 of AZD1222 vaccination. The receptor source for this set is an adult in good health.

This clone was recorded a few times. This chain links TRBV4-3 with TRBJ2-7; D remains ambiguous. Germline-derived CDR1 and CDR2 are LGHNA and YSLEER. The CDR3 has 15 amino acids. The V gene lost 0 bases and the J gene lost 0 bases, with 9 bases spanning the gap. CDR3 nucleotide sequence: TGCGCCAGCAGCCAAGAATTTGACAACTCCTACGAGCAGTACTTC. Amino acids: CASSQEFDNSYEQYF.

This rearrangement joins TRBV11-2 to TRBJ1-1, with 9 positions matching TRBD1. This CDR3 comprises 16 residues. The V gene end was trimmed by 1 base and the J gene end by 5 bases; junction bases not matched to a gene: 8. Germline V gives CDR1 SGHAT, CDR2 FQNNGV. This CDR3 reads CASSLGRQGDGTEAFF. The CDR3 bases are TGTGCCAGCAGCTTAGGCCGACAGGGGGATGGGACTGAAGCTTTCTTT.

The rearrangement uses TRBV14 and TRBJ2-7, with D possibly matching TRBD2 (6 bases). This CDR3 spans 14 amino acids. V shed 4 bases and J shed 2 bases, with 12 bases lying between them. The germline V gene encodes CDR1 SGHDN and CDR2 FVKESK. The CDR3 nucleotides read TGTGCCAGCAGCCCGGGACTCACCGCCTACGAGCAGTACTTC. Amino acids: CASSPGLTAYEQYF.

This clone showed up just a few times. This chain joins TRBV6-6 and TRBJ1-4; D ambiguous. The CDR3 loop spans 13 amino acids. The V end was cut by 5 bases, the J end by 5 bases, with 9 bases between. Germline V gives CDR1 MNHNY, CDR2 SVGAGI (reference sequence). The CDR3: CASSEKENEKLFF. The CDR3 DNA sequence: TGTGCCAGCAGTGAGAAGGAAAATGAAAAACTGTTTTTT.

CDR3 protein: CASRDIYNEQFF. The CDR3 nucleotides are TGCGCCAGCCGGGACATTTACAATGAGCAGTTCTTC. The V call is TRBV4-1, the J call TRBJ2-1; perhaps TRBD1 as D (6 bases). Per germline, CDR1 MGHRA and CDR2 YSYEKL. The germline V and J ends were trimmed by 8 bases and 4 bases, with 9 bases remaining between them. There are 12 residues in the CDR3.

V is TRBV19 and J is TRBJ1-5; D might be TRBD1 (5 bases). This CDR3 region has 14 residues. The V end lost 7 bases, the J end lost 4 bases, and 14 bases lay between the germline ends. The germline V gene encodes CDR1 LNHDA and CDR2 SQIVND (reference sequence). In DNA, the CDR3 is TGTGCCAGTAACGATAGACAGATGAATCAGCCCCAGCATTTT. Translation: CASNDRQMNQPQHF.

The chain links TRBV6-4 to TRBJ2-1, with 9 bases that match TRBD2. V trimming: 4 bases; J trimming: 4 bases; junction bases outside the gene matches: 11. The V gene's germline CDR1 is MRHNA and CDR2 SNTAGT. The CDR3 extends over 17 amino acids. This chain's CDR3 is CASSGSGGAIGYNEQFF. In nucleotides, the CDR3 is TGTGCCAGCAGTGGTAGCGGGGGTGCTATAGGATACAATGAGCAGTTCTTC.

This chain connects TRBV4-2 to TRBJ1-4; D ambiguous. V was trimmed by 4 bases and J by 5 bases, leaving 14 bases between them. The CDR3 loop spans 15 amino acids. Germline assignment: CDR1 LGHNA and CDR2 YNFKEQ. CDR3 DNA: TGTGCCAGCAGCCTTCGACCCGGGCAGAATGAAAAACTGTTTTTT. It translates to CASSLRPGQNEKLFF.

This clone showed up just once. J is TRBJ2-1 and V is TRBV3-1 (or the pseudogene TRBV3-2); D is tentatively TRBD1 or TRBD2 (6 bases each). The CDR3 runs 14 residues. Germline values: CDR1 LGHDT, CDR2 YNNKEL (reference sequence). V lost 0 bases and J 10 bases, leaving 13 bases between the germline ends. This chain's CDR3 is CASSQDIGGGEQFF. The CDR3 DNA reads TGTGCCAGCAGCCAAGATATAGGGGGAGGCGAGCAGTTCTTC.

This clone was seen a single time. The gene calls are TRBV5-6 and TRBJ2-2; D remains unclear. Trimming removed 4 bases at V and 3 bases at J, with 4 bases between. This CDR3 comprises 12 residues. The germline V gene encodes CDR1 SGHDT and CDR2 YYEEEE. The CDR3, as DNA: TGTGCCAGCAGCATCGACACCGGGGAGCTGTTTTTT. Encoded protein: CASSIDTGELFF.